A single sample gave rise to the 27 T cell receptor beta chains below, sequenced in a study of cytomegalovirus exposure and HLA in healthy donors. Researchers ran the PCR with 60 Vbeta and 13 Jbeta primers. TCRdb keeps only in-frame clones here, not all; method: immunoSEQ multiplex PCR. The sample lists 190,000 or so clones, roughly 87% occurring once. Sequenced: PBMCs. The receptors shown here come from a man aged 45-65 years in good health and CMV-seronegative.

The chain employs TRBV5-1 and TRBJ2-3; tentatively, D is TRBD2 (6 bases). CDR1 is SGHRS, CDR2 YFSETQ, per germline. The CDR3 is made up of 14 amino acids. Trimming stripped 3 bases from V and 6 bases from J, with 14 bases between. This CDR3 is CASSWTPLADTQYF. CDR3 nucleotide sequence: TGCGCCAGCAGCTGGACCCCCCTAGCGGATACGCAGTATTTT.

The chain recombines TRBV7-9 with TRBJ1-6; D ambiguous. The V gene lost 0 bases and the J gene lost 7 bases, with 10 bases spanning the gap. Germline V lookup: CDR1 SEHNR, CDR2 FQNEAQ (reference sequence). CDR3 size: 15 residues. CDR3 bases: TGTGCCAGCAGCTTAGCAGGCGGCTACAATTCACCCCTCCACTTT. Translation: CASSLAGGYNSPLHF.

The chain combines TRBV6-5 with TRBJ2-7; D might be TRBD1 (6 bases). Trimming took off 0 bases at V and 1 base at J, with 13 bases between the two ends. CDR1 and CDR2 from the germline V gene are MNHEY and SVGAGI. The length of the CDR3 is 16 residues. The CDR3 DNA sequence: TGTGCCAGCAGTTACTCATTGGGGGCCCAATCCTACGAGCAGTACTTC. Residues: CASSYSLGAQSYEQYF.

CDR3 nucleotides: TGCGCCAGCAGCTTGGTGGGGGGGCGACCCGACACTGAAGCTTTCTTT. It codes for CASSLVGGRPDTEAFF. The V gene is TRBV5-1, the J gene TRBJ1-1; the D gene is possibly TRBD1 (6 bases). This CDR3 region has 16 residues. Germline V CDR1 and CDR2: SGHRS, YFSETQ. V shed 0 bases and J shed 3 bases, with 15 bases lying between them. The complete variable domain, with remaining parts taken from reference TRBV5-1 and TRBJ1-1, reads KAGVTQTPRYLIKTRGQQVTLSCSPISGHRSVSWYQQTPGQGLQFLFEYFSETQRNKGNFPGRFSGRQFSNSRSEMNVSTLELGDSALYLCASSLVGGRPDTEAFFGQGTRLTVV.

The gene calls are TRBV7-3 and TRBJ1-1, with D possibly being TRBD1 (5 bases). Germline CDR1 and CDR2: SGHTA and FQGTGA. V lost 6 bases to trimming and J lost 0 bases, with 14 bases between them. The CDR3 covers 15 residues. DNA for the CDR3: TGTGCCAGCAGTCTTACAGGTATTATGAACACTGAAGCTTTCTTT. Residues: CASSLTGIMNTEAFF.

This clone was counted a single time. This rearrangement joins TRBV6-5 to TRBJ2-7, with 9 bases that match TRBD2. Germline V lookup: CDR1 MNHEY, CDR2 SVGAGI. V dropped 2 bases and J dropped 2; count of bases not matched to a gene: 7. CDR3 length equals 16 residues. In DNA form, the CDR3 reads TGTGCCAGCAGTTACAGCTTTCGCGGGGGGGCCTACGAGCAGTACTTC. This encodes CASSYSFRGGAYEQYF.

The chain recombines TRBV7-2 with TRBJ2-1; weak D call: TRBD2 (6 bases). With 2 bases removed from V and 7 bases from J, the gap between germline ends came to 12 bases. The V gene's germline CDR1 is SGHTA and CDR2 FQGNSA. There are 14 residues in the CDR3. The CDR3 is CASSLYGSHNEQFF. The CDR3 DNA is TGTGCCAGCAGCTTATACGGGAGTCATAATGAGCAGTTCTTC.

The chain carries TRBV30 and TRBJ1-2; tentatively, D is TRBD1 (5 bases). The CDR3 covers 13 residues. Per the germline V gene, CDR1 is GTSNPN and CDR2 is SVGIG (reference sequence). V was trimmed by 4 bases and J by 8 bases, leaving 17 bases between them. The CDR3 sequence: CAWMVGGVRGYTF. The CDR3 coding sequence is TGTGCCTGGATGGTGGGGGGTGTAAGGGGCTACACCTTC.

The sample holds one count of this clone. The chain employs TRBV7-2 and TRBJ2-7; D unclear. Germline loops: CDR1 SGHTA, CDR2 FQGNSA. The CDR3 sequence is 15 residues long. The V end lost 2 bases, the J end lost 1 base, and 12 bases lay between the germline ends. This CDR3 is CASSLRPGDSYEQYF. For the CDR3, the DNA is TGTGCCAGCAGCTTAAGGCCAGGCGATTCCTACGAGCAGTACTTC.

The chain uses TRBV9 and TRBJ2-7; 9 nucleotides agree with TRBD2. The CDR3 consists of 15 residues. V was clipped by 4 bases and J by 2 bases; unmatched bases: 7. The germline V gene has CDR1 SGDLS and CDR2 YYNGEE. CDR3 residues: CASSQQAGGPYEQYF. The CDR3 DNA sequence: TGTGCCAGCAGCCAACAGGCGGGAGGGCCCTACGAGCAGTACTTC.

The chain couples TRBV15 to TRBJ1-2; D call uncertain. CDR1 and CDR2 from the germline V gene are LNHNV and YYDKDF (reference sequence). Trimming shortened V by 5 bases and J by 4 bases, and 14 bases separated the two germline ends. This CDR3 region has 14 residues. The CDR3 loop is CATSQPHTPYGYTF. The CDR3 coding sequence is TGTGCCACCAGCCAACCTCACACCCCCTATGGCTACACCTTC.

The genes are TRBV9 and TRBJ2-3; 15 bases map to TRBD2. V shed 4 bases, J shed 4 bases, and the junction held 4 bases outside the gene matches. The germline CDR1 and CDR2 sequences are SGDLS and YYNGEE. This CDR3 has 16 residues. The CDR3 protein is CASSPGTSGGSDTQYF. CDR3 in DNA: TGTGCCAGCAGCCCAGGGACTAGCGGGGGGTCAGATACGCAGTATTTT. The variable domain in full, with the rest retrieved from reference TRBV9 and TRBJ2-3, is DSGVTQTPKHLITATGQRVTLRCSPRSGDLSVYWYQQSLDQGLQFLIQYYNGEERAKGNILERFSAQQFPDLHSELNLSSLELGDSALYFCASSPGTSGGSDTQYFGPGTRLTVL.

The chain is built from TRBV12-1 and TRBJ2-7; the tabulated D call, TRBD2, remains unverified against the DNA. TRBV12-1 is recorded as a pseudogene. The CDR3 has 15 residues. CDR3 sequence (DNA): TGTGCCAGCAGCGGCCGACTAGAAGGGGTGGACGAGCAGTACTTC. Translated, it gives CASSGRLEGVDEQYF.

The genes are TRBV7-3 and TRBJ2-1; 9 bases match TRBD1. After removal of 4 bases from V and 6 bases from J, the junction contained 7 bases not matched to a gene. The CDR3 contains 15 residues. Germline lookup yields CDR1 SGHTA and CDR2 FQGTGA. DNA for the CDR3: TGTGCCAGCAGCTCCCCGGACAGGGGTAGCAATGAGCAGTTCTTC. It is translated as CASSSPDRGSNEQFF.

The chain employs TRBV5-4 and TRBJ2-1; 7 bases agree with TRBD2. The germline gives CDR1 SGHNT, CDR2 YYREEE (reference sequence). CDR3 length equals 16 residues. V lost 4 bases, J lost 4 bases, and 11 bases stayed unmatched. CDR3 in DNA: TGTGCCAGCAGCCCCCGACTAGCTGGGCGGTACAATGAGCAGTTCTTC. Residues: CASSPRLAGRYNEQFF.

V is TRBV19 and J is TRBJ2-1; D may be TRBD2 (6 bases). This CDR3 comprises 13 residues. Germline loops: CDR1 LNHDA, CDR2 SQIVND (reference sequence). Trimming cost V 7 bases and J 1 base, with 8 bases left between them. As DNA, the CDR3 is TGTGCCAGTACGGAGGGGTCCTACAATGAGCAGTTCTTC. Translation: CASTEGSYNEQFF.

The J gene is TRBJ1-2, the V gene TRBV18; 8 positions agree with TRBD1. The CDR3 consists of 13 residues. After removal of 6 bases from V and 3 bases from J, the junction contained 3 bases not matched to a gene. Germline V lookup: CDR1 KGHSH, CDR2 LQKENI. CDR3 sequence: CASSPTGDYGYTF. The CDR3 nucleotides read TGTGCCAGCTCCCCGACAGGGGACTATGGCTACACCTTC.

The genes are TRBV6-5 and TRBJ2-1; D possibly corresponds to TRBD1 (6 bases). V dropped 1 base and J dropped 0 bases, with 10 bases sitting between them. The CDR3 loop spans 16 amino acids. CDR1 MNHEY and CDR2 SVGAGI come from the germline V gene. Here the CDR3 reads CASSYLQGSSYNEQFF. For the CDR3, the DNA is TGTGCCAGCAGTTACTTACAGGGCAGCTCCTACAATGAGCAGTTCTTC.

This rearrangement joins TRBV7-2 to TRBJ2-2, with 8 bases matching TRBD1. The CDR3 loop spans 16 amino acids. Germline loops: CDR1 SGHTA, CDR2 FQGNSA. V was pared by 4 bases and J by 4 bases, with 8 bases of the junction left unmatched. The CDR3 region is CASSSRTGIRTGELFF. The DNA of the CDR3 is TGTGCCAGCAGCTCTCGGACAGGGATTCGCACCGGGGAGCTGTTTTTT.

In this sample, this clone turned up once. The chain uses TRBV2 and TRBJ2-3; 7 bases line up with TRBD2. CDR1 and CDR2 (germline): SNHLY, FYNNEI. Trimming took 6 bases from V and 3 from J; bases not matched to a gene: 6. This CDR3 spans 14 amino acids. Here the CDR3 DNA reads TGTGCCAGCAGGCAGAACGGGAGGACAGATACGCAGTATTTT. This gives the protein CASRQNGRTDTQYF.

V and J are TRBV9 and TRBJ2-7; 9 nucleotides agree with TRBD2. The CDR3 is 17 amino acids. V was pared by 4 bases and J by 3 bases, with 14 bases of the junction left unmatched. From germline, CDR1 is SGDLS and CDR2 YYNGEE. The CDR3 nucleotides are TGTGCCAGCAGCCTCAACGAGGCGGGGGGGCTAAACTACGAGCAGTACTTC. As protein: CASSLNEAGGLNYEQYF.

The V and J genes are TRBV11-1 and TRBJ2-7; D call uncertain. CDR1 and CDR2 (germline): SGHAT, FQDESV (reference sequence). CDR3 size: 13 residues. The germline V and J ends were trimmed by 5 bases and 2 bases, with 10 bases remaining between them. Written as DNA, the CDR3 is TGTGCCAGCAGCCCCTCTCTAGCCTACGAGCAGTACTTC. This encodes CASSPSLAYEQYF.

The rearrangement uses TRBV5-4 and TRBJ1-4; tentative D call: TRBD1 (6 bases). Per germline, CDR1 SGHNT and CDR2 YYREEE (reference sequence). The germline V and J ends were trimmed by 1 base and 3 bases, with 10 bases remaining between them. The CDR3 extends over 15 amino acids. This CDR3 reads CASSLRRGANEKLFF. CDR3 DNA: TGTGCCAGCAGCTTGCGCAGGGGAGCTAATGAAAAACTGTTTTTT. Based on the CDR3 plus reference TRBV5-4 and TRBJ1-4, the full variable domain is ETGVTQSPTHLIKTRGQQVTLRCSSQSGHNTVSWYQQALGQGPQFIFQYYREEENGRGNFPPRFSGLQFPNYSSELNVNALELDDSALYLCASSLRRGANEKLFFGSGTQLSVL.

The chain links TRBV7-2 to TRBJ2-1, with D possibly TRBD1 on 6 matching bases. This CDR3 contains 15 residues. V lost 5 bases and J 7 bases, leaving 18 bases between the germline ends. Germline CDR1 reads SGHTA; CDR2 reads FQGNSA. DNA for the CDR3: TGTGCCAGCAGCACCGGTGGGGGCCTGGTTAATGAGCAGTTCTTC. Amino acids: CASSTGGGLVNEQFF. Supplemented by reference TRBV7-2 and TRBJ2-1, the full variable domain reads GAGVSQSPSNKVTEKGKDVELRCDPISGHTALYWYRQSLGQGLEFLIYFQGNSAPDKSGLPSDRFSAERTGGSVSTLTIQRTQQEDSAVYLCASSTGGGLVNEQFFGPGTRLTVL.

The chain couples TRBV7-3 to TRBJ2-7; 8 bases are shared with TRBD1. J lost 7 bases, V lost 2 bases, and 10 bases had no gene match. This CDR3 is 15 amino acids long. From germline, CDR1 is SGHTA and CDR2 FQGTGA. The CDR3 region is CASSLRGQGAGEQYF. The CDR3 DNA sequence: TGTGCCAGCAGCTTACGGGGCCAGGGGGCAGGGGAGCAGTACTTC.

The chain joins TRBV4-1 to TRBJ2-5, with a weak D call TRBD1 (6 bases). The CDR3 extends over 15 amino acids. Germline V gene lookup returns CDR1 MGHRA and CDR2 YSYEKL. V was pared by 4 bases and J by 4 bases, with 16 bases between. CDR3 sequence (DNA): TGCGCCAGCAGCCTTGGGACATTACTGGCAGAGACCCAGTACTTC. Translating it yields CASSLGTLLAETQYF.

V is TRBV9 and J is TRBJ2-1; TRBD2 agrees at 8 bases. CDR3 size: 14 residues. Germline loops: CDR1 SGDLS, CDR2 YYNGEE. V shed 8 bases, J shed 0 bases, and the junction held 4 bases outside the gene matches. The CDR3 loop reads CARLAADSYNEQFF. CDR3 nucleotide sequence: TGTGCCAGACTAGCGGCAGACTCCTACAATGAGCAGTTCTTC.